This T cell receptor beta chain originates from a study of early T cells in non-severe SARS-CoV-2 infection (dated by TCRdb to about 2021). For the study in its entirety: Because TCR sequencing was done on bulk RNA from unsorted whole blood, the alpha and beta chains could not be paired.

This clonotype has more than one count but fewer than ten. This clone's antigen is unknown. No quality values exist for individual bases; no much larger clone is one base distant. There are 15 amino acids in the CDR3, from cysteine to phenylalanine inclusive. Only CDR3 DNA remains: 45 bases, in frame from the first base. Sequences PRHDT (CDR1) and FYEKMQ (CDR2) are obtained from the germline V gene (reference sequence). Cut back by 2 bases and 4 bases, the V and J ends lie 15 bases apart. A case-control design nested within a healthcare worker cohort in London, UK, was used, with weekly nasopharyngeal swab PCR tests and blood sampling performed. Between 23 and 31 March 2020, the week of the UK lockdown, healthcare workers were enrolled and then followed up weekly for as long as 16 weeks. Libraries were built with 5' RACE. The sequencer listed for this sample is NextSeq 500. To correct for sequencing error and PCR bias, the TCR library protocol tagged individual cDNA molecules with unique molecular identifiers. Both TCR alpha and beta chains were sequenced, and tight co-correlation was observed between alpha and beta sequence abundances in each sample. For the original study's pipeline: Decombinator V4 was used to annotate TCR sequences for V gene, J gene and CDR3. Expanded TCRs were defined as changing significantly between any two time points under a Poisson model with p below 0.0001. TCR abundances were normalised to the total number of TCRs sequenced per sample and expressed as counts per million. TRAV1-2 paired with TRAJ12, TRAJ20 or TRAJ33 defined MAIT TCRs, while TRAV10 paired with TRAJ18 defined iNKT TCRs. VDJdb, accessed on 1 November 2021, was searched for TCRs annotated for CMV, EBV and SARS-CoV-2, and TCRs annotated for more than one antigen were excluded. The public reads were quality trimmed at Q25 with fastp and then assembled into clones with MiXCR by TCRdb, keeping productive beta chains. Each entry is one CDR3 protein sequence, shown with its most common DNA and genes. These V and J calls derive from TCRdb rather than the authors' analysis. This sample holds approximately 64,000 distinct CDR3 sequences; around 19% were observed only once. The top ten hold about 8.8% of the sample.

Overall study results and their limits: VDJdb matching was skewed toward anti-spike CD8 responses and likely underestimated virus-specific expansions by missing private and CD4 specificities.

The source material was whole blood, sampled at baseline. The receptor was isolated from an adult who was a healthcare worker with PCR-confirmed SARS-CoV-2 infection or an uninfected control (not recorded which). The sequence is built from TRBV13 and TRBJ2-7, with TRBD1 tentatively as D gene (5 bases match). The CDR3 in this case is CASSLPDSSPYEQYF. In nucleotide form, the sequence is TGTGCCAGCAGCTTACCCGACAGCAGTCCTTACGAGCAGTACTTC.